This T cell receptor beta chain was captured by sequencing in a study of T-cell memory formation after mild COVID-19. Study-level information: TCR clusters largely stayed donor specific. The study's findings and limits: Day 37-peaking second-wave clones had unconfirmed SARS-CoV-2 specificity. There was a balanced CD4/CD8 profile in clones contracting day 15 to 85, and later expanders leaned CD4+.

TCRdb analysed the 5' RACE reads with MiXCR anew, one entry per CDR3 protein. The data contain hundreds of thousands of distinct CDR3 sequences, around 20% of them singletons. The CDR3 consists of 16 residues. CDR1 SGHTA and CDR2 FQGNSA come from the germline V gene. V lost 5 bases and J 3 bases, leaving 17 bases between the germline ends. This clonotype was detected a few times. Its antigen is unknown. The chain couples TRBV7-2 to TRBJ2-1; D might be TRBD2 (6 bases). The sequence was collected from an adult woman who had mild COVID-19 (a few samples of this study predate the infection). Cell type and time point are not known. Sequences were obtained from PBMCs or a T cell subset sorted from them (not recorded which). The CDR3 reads CASSPPLRLVYNEQFF. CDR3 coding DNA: TGTGCCAGCAGCCCCCCACTCCGACTAGTCTACAATGAGCAGTTCTTC.